The 31 T cell receptor beta chains below come from one sample, sequenced in a study of shared clonotypes between healthy human individuals. Clones were read by immunoSEQ multiplex PCR, and TCRdb kept only the in-frame ones, dropping some. The sample holds roughly 2,500,000 clones; approximately 93% are singletons and the top ten take roughly 0.36%. Sequenced: naive CD4+ T cells from PBMCs. The subset is: CD45RA+ positively selected. Source of these receptors: a man younger than 30 in good health. Some clones in this sample may be carry-over from other donors' samples.

This sequence joins TRBV5-1 and TRBJ2-1, with D perhaps matching TRBD1 or TRBD2 (5 bases each). Trimming took off 5 bases at V and 8 bases at J, with 23 bases between the two ends. From germline, CDR1 is SGHRS and CDR2 YFSETQ. The CDR3 covers 16 residues. CDR3 sequence: CASSSGWGPNGDEQFF. In DNA form, the CDR3 reads TGCGCCAGCAGTTCAGGATGGGGCCCAAACGGGGATGAGCAGTTCTTC.

Comments on this clone: The sample carries other DNA sequences with the same CDR3. V usage is TRBV27 and J usage is TRBJ2-3; D remains ambiguous. Germline V gene data show CDR1 as MNHEY and CDR2 as SMNVEV (reference sequence). Between the trimmed V and J ends, which lost 3 bases and 5 bases, there was a span of 6 bases. The length of the CDR3 is 12 residues. The CDR3: CASSFLGDTQYF. DNA of the CDR3: TGTGCCAGCAGTTTCTTGGGAGATACGCAGTATTTT.

This chain connects TRBV29-1 to TRBJ2-3, with D unresolved. CDR1 SQVTM and CDR2 ANQGSEA come from the germline V gene. The CDR3 loop spans 12 amino acids. V dropped 3 bases and J dropped 7 bases, with 11 bases sitting between them. This CDR3 reads CSVDFLGNTQYF. The CDR3 DNA reads as TGCAGCGTTGATTTTCTGGGGAATACGCAGTATTTT.

The chain has TRBV6-1 and TRBJ2-7, with 10 bases aligning to TRBD2. There are 13 residues in the CDR3. V gave up 8 bases and J gave up 2 bases; unmatched junction bases: 3. Germline CDR1 and CDR2: MNHNS and SASEGT. The CDR3 region is CASVLAGTYEQYF. CDR3 in DNA: TGTGCCAGCGTACTAGCGGGGACCTACGAGCAGTACTTC.

The genes are TRBV15 and TRBJ2-5; 8 bases agree with TRBD2. This CDR3 contains 16 residues. Germline CDR1 and CDR2: LNHNV and YYDKDF (reference sequence). J lost 7 bases, V lost 0 bases, and 10 bases had no gene match. CDR3 residues: CATSREPTGLGTTQYF. CDR3 nucleotides: TGTGCCACCAGCAGAGAACCTACGGGACTAGGGACGACCCAGTACTTC.

The chain has TRBV7-9 and TRBJ2-3; D is ambiguous. The V gene's germline CDR1 is SEHNR and CDR2 FQNEAQ (reference sequence). The CDR3 is 11 residues long. Trimming left V 8 bases short and J 2 bases short, with 5 bases between. The CDR3 sequence is CASGHTDTQYF. The CDR3 nucleotides read TGTGCCAGCGGTCACACAGATACGCAGTATTTT.

The rearrangement uses TRBV18 and TRBJ2-1, with D possibly matching TRBD2 (5 bases). The length of the CDR3 is 15 residues. Germline V gene sequence: CDR1 KGHSH, CDR2 LQKENI. Trimming removed 2 bases at V and 9 bases at J, with 17 bases between. The CDR3 here is CASSPEGAGWGEQFF. The DNA for the CDR3 is TGTGCCAGCTCACCAGAGGGCGCGGGCTGGGGTGAGCAGTTCTTC.

This chain uses TRBV6-5 with TRBJ1-1; TRBD1 might be the D (6 bases). Trimming took off 2 bases at V and 6 bases at J, with 10 bases between the two ends. The germline gives CDR1 MNHEY, CDR2 SVGAGI. This CDR3 spans 13 amino acids. DNA of the CDR3: TGTGCCAGCAGTTACGTCAGGGGAGCTGAAGCTTTCTTT. It specifies CASSYVRGAEAFF.

The chain joins TRBV7-9 to TRBJ2-5; D is unclear. The germline gives CDR1 SEHNR, CDR2 FQNEAQ (reference sequence). The V and J ends lost 5 bases and 2 bases respectively, with 18 bases between them. This CDR3 region has 16 residues. The CDR3 DNA sequence: TGTGCCAGCAGCGAGAGAGTGGCTCTCGGGCAAGAGACCCAGTACTTC. It codes for CASSERVALGQETQYF.

This rearrangement joins TRBV27 to TRBJ1-2, with D possibly being TRBD1 (6 bases). The germline CDR1 and CDR2 sequences are MNHEY and SMNVEV (reference sequence). Between the trimmed V and J ends, which lost 2 bases and 3 bases, there was a span of 13 bases. This CDR3 is 15 amino acids long. The CDR3 protein is CASSLRGMSDYGYTF. Here the CDR3 DNA reads TGTGCCAGCAGTTTAAGGGGGATGAGCGACTATGGCTACACCTTC.

The chain recombines TRBV23-1 with TRBJ2-7, with D possibly matching TRBD2 (6 bases). TRBV23-1 is known as an ORF, though its function is uncertain. V was pared by 4 bases and J by 5 bases, with 15 bases between. The CDR3 consists of 14 residues. In DNA, the CDR3 is TGCGCCAGCAGTCGGCGGGGTCGCACCCACGAGCAGTACTTC. This sequence encodes CASSRRGRTHEQYF.

The chain employs TRBV18 and TRBJ2-5, with 7 bases aligning to TRBD1. The CDR3 length is 14 residues. Trimming removed 2 bases from V and 5 bases from J; junction bases left unmatched: 5. From germline, CDR1 is KGHSH and CDR2 LQKENI. CDR3 sequence reads: CASSPNRGTETQYF. The CDR3 DNA is TGTGCCAGCTCACCAAACAGGGGCACGGAGACCCAGTACTTC.

For this clone: The same CDR3 also results from other DNA sequences found in this sample. The chain combines TRBV5-1 with TRBJ2-3; D ambiguous. CDR1 is SGHRS, CDR2 YFSETQ, per germline. Trimming removed 4 bases at V and 0 bases at J, with 6 bases between. CDR3 length: 13 residues. CDR3 sequence (DNA): TGCGCCAGCAGCAAGGATAGCACAGATACGCAGTATTTT. Translated, it gives CASSKDSTDTQYF.

The rearrangement uses TRBV29-1 and TRBJ1-1; D gene ambiguous. The germline V gene has CDR1 SQVTM and CDR2 ANQGSEA. This CDR3 is built from 14 residues. Trimming took off 0 bases at V and 1 base at J, with 9 bases between the two ends. The CDR3 DNA sequence: TGCAGCGTTGAAGATGTCCAGAGGAACACTGAAGCTTTCTTT. It is translated as CSVEDVQRNTEAFF.

CDR3 sequence (DNA): TGCGCCAGCAGCTCCACCCCTACTCTAGCGGGAGGGACTGGAGATACGCAGTATTTT. Amino acid sequence: CASSSTPTLAGGTGDTQYF. V and J are TRBV5-1 and TRBJ2-3, with 12 bases that match TRBD2. This CDR3 is built from 19 residues. The germline gives CDR1 SGHRS, CDR2 YFSETQ. The junction had 16 bases not matched to a gene; V was cut back by 3 bases and J by 5 bases.

The CDR3 DNA is TGTGCCAGCAGCTTACGACAGGGGAGATATGAGCAGTACTTC. Its translation: CASSLRQGRYEQYF. V usage is TRBV13 and J usage is TRBJ2-7, with 8 positions matching TRBD1. The trim removed 2 bases at V and 7 bases at J, leaving 7 bases unmatched. Per the germline V gene, CDR1 is PRHDT and CDR2 is FYEKMQ (reference sequence). The CDR3 loop spans 14 amino acids.

Only a few counts were recorded for this clone. Distinct nucleotide sequences in the sample also encode this CDR3. The J gene is TRBJ1-2, the V gene TRBV28; D call uncertain. Per the germline V gene, CDR1 is MDHEN and CDR2 is SYDVKM. The CDR3 is 12 amino acids. V was clipped by 2 bases and J by 5 bases, with 6 bases between them. The DNA of the CDR3 is TGTGCCAGCAGTTTAGAGGGATATGGCTACACCTTC. This translates into CASSLEGYGYTF.

The J gene is TRBJ1-2, the V gene TRBV28; maybe TRBD1 (5 bases). CDR1 and CDR2 from the germline V gene are MDHEN and SYDVKM. The CDR3 runs 16 residues. V lost 6 bases to trimming and J lost 3 bases, with 20 bases between them. The CDR3 protein is CASSRSPRDAYYGYTF. The CDR3 DNA is TGTGCCAGCAGCCGATCCCCCCGGGACGCCTACTATGGCTACACCTTC.

The rearrangement joins TRBV9 to TRBJ2-1; D perhaps matches TRBD2 (6 bases). The CDR3 runs to 16 residues. Trimming shortened V by 0 bases and J by 7 bases, and 17 bases separated the two germline ends. Germline-derived CDR1 and CDR2 are SGDLS and YYNGEE. The CDR3 DNA reads as TGTGCCAGCAGCGTAGATCCGGGCCCGGAGGGGAATGAGCAGTTCTTC. Translation gives CASSVDPGPEGNEQFF.

The rearrangement links TRBV23-1 to TRBJ2-3; tentatively, D is TRBD2 (6 bases). TRBV23-1 is an ORF, and what it does is uncertain. The CDR3 is made up of 16 amino acids. Trimming left V 0 bases short and J 4 bases short, with 14 bases between. CDR3 nucleotides: TGCGCCAGCAGTCAATCGGAGGGTTTCTACGCAGATACGCAGTATTTT. Encoded protein: CASSQSEGFYADTQYF.

The V and J genes are TRBV28 and TRBJ1-6; D gene uncertain. There are 12 residues in the CDR3. Germline CDR1 is MDHEN and CDR2 is SYDVKM. V lost 5 bases and J lost 5, with 4 bases in between. CDR3 DNA sequence: TGTGCCAGCAGTAATAATAATTCACCCCTCCACTTT. It specifies CASSNNNSPLHF.

The V gene is TRBV5-3, the J gene TRBJ2-3, with 8 positions matching TRBD2. TRBV5-3 is an ORF for which the function is uncertain. The CDR3 consists of 15 residues. With 4 bases clipped from V and 5 bases from J, the junction kept 9 bases outside the gene matches. The CDR3 bases are TGTGCCAGAAGCCCCAGCGGGGGAGCGGGAGATACGCAGTATTTT. It translates to CARSPSGGAGDTQYF.

The chain combines TRBV19 with TRBJ1-2; the match to TRBD1 covers 7 bases. The J segment lost 8 bases and the V segment lost 3 bases, leaving 6 bases of the junction unmatched. The CDR3 extends over 13 amino acids. Germline CDR1 LNHDA, CDR2 SQIVND (reference sequence). CDR3 in DNA: TGTGCCAGTAGTATTCCAGGGGGAGGCGGCTACACCTTC. As protein: CASSIPGGGGYTF. Looking up the rest from reference TRBV19 and TRBJ1-2 gives the full variable domain: DGGITQSPKYLFRKEGQNVTLSCEQNLNHDAMYWYRQDPGQGLRLIYYSQIVNDFQKGDIAEGYSVSREKKESFPLTVTSAQKNPTAFYLCASSIPGGGGYTFGSGTRLTVV.

This rearrangement joins TRBV11-2 to TRBJ2-6; a possible D gene is TRBD2 (5 bases). From germline, CDR1 is SGHAT and CDR2 FQNNGV. Between the trimmed V and J ends, which lost 4 bases and 2 bases, there was a span of 18 bases. The CDR3 length is 18 residues. In DNA form, the CDR3 reads TGTGCCAGCAGCTCTCGGACGGGGAGAACCACTGGGGCCAACGTCCTGACTTTC. Protein: CASSSRTGRTTGANVLTF.

This clone has a handful of counts. The chain is built from TRBV18 and TRBJ1-4; D is undetermined. V gave up 2 bases and J gave up 8 bases, with 15 bases separating them. The CDR3 spans 15 residues. The germline V gene encodes CDR1 KGHSH and CDR2 LQKENI. CDR3 bases: TGTGCCAGCTCACCAAATTCGGGCAACGCAGAAAAACTGTTTTTT. Protein sequence: CASSPNSGNAEKLFF.

CDR3 sequence (DNA): TGTGCCAGCAGTTTTCTTGACGGTAGCAATCAGCCCCAGCATTTT. Amino acids: CASSFLDGSNQPQHF. The chain has TRBV28 and TRBJ1-5; no definite D call. Between the trimmed V and J ends, which lost 3 bases and 0 bases, there was a span of 9 bases. CDR1 and CDR2 (germline): MDHEN, SYDVKM. This CDR3 is 15 amino acids long.

This sequence joins TRBV18 and TRBJ1-1; a weak D match, TRBD1 (5 bases). There are 16 residues in the CDR3. CDR1 and CDR2 from the germline V gene are KGHSH and LQKENI. Trimming stripped 3 bases from V and 4 bases from J, with 18 bases between. CDR3 sequence (DNA): TGTGCCAGCTCACCTTTTAGTGGACATTCGCGCACTGAAGCTTTCTTT. Translating gives CASSPFSGHSRTEAFF.

The CDR3 reads CASSEGARDNIYTQYF. For the CDR3, the DNA is TGTGCCAGCAGCGAGGGGGCCCGAGACAACATATATACGCAGTATTTT. The J gene is TRBJ2-3, the V gene TRBV9; 7 positions match TRBD1. This CDR3 comprises 16 residues. Trimming at V came to 3 bases and at J to 7 bases, leaving 14 bases not matched to a gene. Germline CDR1 and CDR2: SGDLS and YYNGEE.

This clone was counted once. The same CDR3 arises from other DNA sequences in this sample as well. The chain is built from TRBV6-5 and TRBJ2-7; TRBD1 aligns across 9 bases. CDR1 and CDR2 (germline): MNHEY, SVGAGI. The V segment lost 4 bases and the J segment 6 bases; nucleotides outside the gene matches: 4. The CDR3 contains 13 residues. CDR3: CASSLDRGREQYF. In DNA form, the CDR3 reads TGTGCCAGCAGTTTGGACAGGGGCCGCGAGCAGTACTTC.

The V and J genes are TRBV6-1 and TRBJ2-7; 9 nucleotides match TRBD2. This CDR3 spans 15 amino acids. Germline loops: CDR1 MNHNS, CDR2 SASEGT. V trimming: 4 bases; J trimming: 6 bases; junction bases outside the gene matches: 10. The CDR3 region is CASSGALAGLTEQYF. The CDR3 coding sequence is TGTGCCAGCAGTGGAGCACTAGCGGGCCTCACCGAGCAGTACTTC.

CDR3 nucleotide sequence: TGTGCCAGCTATTCCGGGGAGCTGTTTTTT. Protein sequence: CASYSGELFF. This sequence joins TRBV16 and TRBJ2-2; no clear D gene. Trimming stripped 8 bases from V and 6 bases from J, with 4 bases between. Germline V lookup: CDR1 KGHSY, CDR2 FQNENV. This CDR3 has 10 amino acids.